These 15 T cell receptor beta chains were sequenced from one sample in a study of T-cell memory formation after mild COVID-19 (dated by TCRdb to 2020 to 2023). Library creation used 5' RACE. The instrument given in TCRdb is Illumina NovaSeq 6000. The public reads were reanalyzed by TCRdb: fastp trimming at Q25, MiXCR alignment, in-frame beta chains only. Duplicate CDR3 protein sequences are folded into a single record with the most common DNA and genes. In all, the sample holds around 200,000 distinct CDR3 sequences, and roughly 10% of those were seen once. The top ten constitute 3.5% to 4% of the sample. The sample was PBMCs or a T cell subset sorted from them (not recorded which). The receptor source for this set is a young man who had mild COVID-19 (a few samples of this study predate the infection). The sample titles of this study are shuffled in the database, so cell type and time point are left out; the donor was told from shared clones.

The chain couples TRBV7-2 to TRBJ1-6; D is undetermined. Germline lookup yields CDR1 SGHTA and CDR2 FQGNSA. The CDR3 contains 15 residues. V was pared by 4 bases and J by 9 bases, with 16 bases between. Here the CDR3 DNA reads TGTGCCAGCAGCTCCGTCGGACTCCGGGGTTCACCCCTCCACTTT. Translating gives CASSSVGLRGSPLHF.

The chain has TRBV20-1 and TRBJ2-5; either TRBD1 or TRBD2 may supply D (6 bases each). Germline V CDR1 and CDR2: DFQATT, SNEGSKA (reference sequence). The CDR3 covers 14 residues. Deletions cut 6 bases from V and 5 bases from J, with 19 bases between. The CDR3 here is CSAQGRGGRETQYF. CDR3 nucleotides: TGCAGTGCCCAGGGGCGGGGCGGTCGGGAGACCCAGTACTTC.

In its sample, this clonotype was seen many times. The V call is TRBV12-3 or TRBV12-4, the J call TRBJ1-2; tentatively, D is TRBD1 (5 bases). The CDR3 spans 11 residues. V dropped 5 bases and J dropped 8 bases, with 9 bases sitting between them. This CDR3 reads CASSLQGGYTF. The DNA for the CDR3 is TGTGCCAGCAGTCTGCAGGGAGGCTACACCTTC.

Many counts were recorded for this clonotype. The rearrangement links TRBV5-1 to TRBJ2-5; D is perhaps TRBD1 or TRBD2 (5 bases each). CDR1 and CDR2 from the germline V gene are SGHRS and YFSETQ. V lost 4 bases and J lost 4, with 14 bases in between. The CDR3 totals 14 residues. CDR3 bases: TGCGCCAGCAGCACCGGGGCGCAGGGAGAGACCCAGTACTTC. Its protein is CASSTGAQGETQYF.

This clonotype has a handful of counts. The chain has TRBV5-1 and TRBJ2-1, with 9 bases lining up with TRBD1. There are 15 residues in the CDR3. The junction had 3 bases not matched to a gene; V was cut back by 3 bases and J by 2 bases. Germline V gene sequence: CDR1 SGHRS, CDR2 YFSETQ. CDR3: CASSSQGATYNEQFF. Written as DNA, the CDR3 is TGCGCCAGCAGCTCACAGGGGGCCACCTACAATGAGCAGTTCTTC.

The V gene is TRBV5-1, the J gene TRBJ2-5; weak D call: TRBD2 (5 bases). The CDR3 extends over 13 amino acids. CDR1 is SGHRS and CDR2 is YFSETQ in the germline V gene. The ends were cut back, 1 base at V and 4 bases at J, with 8 bases in the middle. The CDR3 region has the DNA TGCGCCAGCAGCTTGCCGGGATCAGAGACCCAGTACTTC. Translation gives CASSLPGSETQYF.

This clonotype was picked up a small number of times. This chain connects TRBV6-6 to TRBJ2-3; D possibly corresponds to TRBD2 (6 bases). CDR3 length: 12 amino acids. Between the trimmed V and J ends, which lost 5 bases and 6 bases, there was a span of 9 bases. The germline gives CDR1 MNHNY, CDR2 SVGAGI (reference sequence). In nucleotides, the CDR3 is TGTGCCAGCAGTAGGAGGGAGGATACGCAGTATTTT. It encodes CASSRREDTQYF.

This clonotype was seen once. The J gene is TRBJ2-2, the V gene TRBV4-1; 11 nucleotides align to TRBD2. V lost 5 bases and J lost 4; bases outside the gene matches: 6. The CDR3 has 16 residues. CDR1 is MGHRA and CDR2 is YSYEKL in the germline V gene. The CDR3 DNA reads as TGCGCCAGCAGCTGGTTAGCGGGGGGGCCCACCGGGGAGCTGTTTTTT. Translated: CASSWLAGGPTGELFF.

The chain couples TRBV4-1 to TRBJ2-2; D is possibly TRBD2 (5 bases). Trimming pared 3 bases from V and 6 bases from J, leaving 17 bases between. CDR1 is MGHRA, CDR2 YSYEKL, per germline. The CDR3 length is 16 residues. The CDR3 region is CASSQSVPRRSGELFF. In nucleotides, the CDR3 is TGCGCCAGCAGCCAGTCCGTCCCCCGGAGGTCCGGGGAGCTGTTTTTT.

This clonotype came up a few times. This chain uses TRBV29-1 with TRBJ2-5, with D tentatively TRBD1 or TRBD2 (5 bases each). Trimming left V 4 bases short and J 0 bases short, with 9 bases between. Germline assignment: CDR1 SQVTM and CDR2 ANQGSEA. The CDR3 extends over 13 amino acids. The CDR3 loop is CSVGDGHQETQYF. The CDR3 DNA is TGCAGCGTTGGGGACGGCCACCAAGAGACCCAGTACTTC.

This clonotype was seen more than once but under ten times. The V and J genes are TRBV11-1 and TRBJ1-6, with D maybe TRBD1 (6 bases). From germline, CDR1 is SGHAT and CDR2 FQDESV (reference sequence). The V end lost 4 bases, the J end lost 13 bases, and 23 bases lay between the germline ends. The CDR3 is made up of 16 amino acids. The CDR3 is CASSSPPRGPGSPLHF. The CDR3 DNA reads TGTGCCAGCAGCTCCCCCCCCCGGGGGCCGGGATCGCCCCTCCACTTT.

The CDR3 sequence is CASSQRLAGGQETQYF. The CDR3 DNA follows: TGCGCCAGCAGCCAAAGACTAGCGGGGGGACAAGAGACCCAGTACTTC. The rearrangement uses TRBV4-1 and TRBJ2-5, with 13 bases aligning to TRBD2. The CDR3 consists of 16 residues. In germline, CDR1 is MGHRA, CDR2 YSYEKL. Trimming cost V 2 bases and J 2 bases; bases outside gene matches: 2.

This clonotype was counted only a few times. The chain links TRBV7-2 to TRBJ2-7, with TRBD1 matching 8 bases. The CDR3 consists of 15 residues. Losses at the gene ends were 5 bases for V and 1 base for J; bases not matched to a gene: 7. Germline V gives CDR1 SGHTA, CDR2 FQGNSA. The CDR3 DNA reads as TGTGCCAGCAGCCTGTCCGGGACAGGTTCCTACGAGCAGTACTTC. It encodes CASSLSGTGSYEQYF.

This clonotype was counted between two and nine times. The rearrangement uses TRBV5-1 and TRBJ2-7, with D tentatively TRBD1 (6 bases). This CDR3 spans 14 amino acids. V was cut by 5 bases and J by 6 bases, with 18 bases left in between. The germline V gene has CDR1 SGHRS and CDR2 YFSETQ. This chain's CDR3 is CASSLRTVEGEQYF. CDR3 bases: TGCGCCAGCAGTCTTCGGACAGTTGAAGGCGAGCAGTACTTC.

This clonotype was recorded many times. This chain links TRBV4-1 with TRBJ2-2; D might be TRBD2 (6 bases). The germline V gene encodes CDR1 MGHRA and CDR2 YSYEKL. Trimming left V 6 bases short and J 3 bases short, with 11 bases between. The CDR3 is 14 amino acids. The CDR3 bases are TGCGCCAGCAGTCACGGGGAGGACACCGGGGAGCTGTTTTTT. Its translation: CASSHGEDTGELFF.